This TCR beta chain was sequenced in a study of OX40 agonist ivuxolimab in advanced cancers. Study details: An agonistic anti-OX40 (CD134) antibody, ivuxolimab, was used to treat the patients.

Samples were taken at baseline and on day 1 of cycles 4 and 7. Libraries were prepared by immunoSEQ multiplex PCR; TCRdb keeps only in-frame clonotypes and omits some of them. The sample includes about 48,000 clones, around nine tenths of them seen just once. After removal of 5 bases from V and 5 bases from J, the junction contained 13 bases not matched to a gene. Germline V gives CDR1 LNHDA, CDR2 SQIVND (reference sequence). The CDR3 runs to 16 residues. This TCR was sampled from an adult with an advanced solid tumor such as melanoma, head and neck, liver or kidney cancer. Sequencing was performed on CD4+ or CD8+ T cells sorted from blood, taken in a trial of the OX40 agonist ivuxolimab. The V gene is TRBV19, the J gene TRBJ2-7, with 9 bases matching TRBD2. The CDR3 DNA is TGTGCCAGTAGTCCCTCGGCGGGAGGGCTTTGGGACGAGCAGTACTTC. Translated, it gives CASSPSAGGLWDEQYF.